Sequencing of this T cell receptor (beta chain) was carried out in a study of blood T cell repertoires in COVID-19. As for the study in general: Samples came from the United States, Italy and Spain, spanning acute and convalescent COVID-19. Nucleic acid was either cDNA or gDNA, and it came from T cells, B-cell-depleted T cells, or PBMCs.

Those enrolled, adults aged roughly 18 to 95 years, came from 20 to 25 US areas. The CDR3 is made up of 14 amino acids. The V gene lost 0 bases and the J gene lost 8 bases, with 11 bases spanning the gap. The germline gives CDR1 MNHEY, CDR2 SVGAGI. Original processing notes: Nucleated cell counts were estimated from reference gene primer amplification. TCRdb keeps only in-frame clones here, not all; method: immunoSEQ multiplex PCR. D and trimming come from the DNA, and the V and J calls and clone size come from that table. The data contain over 350,000 clones, roughly 85% of them singletons. The gene calls are TRBV6-5 and TRBJ2-1, with a possible D match to TRBD1 (5 bases). The sequenced sample consisted of PBMCs or T cells enriched from blood (not recorded which). The receptor comes from a young woman with acute COVID-19. CDR3 amino acids: CASSYSGLGDEQFF. The DNA of the CDR3 is TGTGCCAGCAGTTACTCCGGGCTAGGGGATGAGCAGTTCTTC.